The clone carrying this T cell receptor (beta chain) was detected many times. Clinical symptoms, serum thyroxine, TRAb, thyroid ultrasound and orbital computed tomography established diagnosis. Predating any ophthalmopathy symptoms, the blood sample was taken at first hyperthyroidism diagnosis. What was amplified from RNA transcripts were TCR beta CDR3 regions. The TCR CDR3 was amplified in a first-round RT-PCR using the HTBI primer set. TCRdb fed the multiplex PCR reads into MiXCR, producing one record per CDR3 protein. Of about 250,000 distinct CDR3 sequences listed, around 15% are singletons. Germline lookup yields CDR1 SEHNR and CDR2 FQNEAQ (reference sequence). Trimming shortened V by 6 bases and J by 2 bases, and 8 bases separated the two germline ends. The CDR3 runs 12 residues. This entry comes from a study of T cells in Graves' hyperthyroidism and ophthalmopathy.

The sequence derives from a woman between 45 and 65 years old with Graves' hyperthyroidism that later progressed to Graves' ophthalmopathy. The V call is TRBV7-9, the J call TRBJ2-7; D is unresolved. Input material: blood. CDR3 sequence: CASSLVAYEQYF. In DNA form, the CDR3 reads TGTGCCAGCAGTTTGGTCGCCTACGAGCAGTACTTC.